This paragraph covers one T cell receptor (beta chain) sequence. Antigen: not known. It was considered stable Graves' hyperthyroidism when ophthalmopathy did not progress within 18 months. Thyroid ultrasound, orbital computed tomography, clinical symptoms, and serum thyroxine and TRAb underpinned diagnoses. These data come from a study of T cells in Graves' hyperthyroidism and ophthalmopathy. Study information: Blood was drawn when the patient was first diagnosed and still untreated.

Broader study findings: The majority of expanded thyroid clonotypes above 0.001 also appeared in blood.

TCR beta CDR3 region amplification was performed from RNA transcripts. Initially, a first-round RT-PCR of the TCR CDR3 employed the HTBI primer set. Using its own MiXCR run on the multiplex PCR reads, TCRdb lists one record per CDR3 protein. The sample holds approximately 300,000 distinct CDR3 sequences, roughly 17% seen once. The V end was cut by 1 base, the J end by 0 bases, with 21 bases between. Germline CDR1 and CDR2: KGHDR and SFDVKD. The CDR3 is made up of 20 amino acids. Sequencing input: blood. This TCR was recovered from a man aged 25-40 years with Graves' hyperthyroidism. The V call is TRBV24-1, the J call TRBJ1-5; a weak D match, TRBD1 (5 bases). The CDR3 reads CATSDFAQGRAAHSNQPQHF. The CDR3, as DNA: TGTGCCACCAGTGATTTCGCTCAGGGAAGAGCGGCTCATAGCAATCAGCCCCAGCATTTT.